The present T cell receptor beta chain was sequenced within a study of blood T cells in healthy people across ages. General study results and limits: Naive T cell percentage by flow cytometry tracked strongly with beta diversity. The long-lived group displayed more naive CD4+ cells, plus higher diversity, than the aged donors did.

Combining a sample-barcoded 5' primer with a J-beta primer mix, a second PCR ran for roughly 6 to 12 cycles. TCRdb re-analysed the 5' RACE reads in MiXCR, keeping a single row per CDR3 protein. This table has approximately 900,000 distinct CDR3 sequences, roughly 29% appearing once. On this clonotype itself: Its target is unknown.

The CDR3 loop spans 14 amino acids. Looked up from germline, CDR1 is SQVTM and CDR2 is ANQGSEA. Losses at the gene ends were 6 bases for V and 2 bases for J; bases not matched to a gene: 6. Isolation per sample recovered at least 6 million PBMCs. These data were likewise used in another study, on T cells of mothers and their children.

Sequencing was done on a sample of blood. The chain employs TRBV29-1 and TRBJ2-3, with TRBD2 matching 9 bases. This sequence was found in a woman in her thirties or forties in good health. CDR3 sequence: CSVRSGGNTDTQYF. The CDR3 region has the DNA TGCAGCGTCCGAAGCGGGGGGAACACAGATACGCAGTATTTT.